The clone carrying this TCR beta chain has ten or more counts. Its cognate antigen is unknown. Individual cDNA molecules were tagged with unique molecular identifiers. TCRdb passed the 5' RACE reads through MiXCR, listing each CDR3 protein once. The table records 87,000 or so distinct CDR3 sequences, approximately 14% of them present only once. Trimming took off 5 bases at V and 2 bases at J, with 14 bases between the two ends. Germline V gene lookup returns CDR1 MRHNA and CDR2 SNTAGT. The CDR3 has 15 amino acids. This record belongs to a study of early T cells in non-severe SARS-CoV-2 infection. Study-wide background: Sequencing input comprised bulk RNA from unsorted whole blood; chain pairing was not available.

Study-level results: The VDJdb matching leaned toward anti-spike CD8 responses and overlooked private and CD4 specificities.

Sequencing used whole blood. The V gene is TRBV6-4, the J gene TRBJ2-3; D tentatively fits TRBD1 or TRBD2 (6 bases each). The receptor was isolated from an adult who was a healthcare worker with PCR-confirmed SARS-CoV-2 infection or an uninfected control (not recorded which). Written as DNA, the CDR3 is TGTGCCAGCAGTTCCGGGACGGGGGCCACAGATACGCAGTATTTT. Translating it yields CASSSGTGATDTQYF.